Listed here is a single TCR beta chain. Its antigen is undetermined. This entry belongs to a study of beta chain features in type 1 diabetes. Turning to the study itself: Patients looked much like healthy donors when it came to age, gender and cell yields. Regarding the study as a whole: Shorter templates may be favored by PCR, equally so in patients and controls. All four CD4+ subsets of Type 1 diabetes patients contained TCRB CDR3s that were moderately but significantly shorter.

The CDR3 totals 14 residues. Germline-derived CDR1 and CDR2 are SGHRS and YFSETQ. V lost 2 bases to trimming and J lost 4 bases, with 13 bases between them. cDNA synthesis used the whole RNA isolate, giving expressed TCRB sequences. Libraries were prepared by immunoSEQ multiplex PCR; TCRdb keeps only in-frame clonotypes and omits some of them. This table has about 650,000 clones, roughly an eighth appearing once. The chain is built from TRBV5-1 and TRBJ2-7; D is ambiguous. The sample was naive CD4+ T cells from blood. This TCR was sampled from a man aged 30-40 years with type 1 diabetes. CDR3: CASSLGQTQYEQYF. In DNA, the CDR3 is TGCGCCAGCAGCTTAGGCCAAACCCAATACGAGCAGTACTTC.